This is a list of T cell receptor beta chains from one sample in a study of beta chain features in type 1 diabetes. Sequencing used immunoSEQ multiplex PCR; TCRdb keeps in-frame clones, though not all of them. Among about 220,000 clones, roughly a tenth were seen once, and the ten largest hold 1% to 1.5%. The sequencing input was central memory CD4+ T cells from blood. These receptors all come from a young man in good health. The CDR3 runs from the conserved cysteine through the conserved F or W. Fields, in order: D gene, clone size, V gene, J gene, CDR3 DNA, CDR3 protein. D genes are given only for firm matches. Clone size appears in some rows only: once, few, many, or a class for an expanded clone.

d_gene: -; abundance: -; v_gene: TRBV30; j_gene: TRBJ2-3; CDR3nt: TGTGCCTGGAGTGCTAGCGAGCGCACAGATACGCAGTATTTT; CDR3aa: CAWSASERTDTQYF
d_gene: -; abundance: -; v_gene: TRBV7-2; j_gene: TRBJ2-5; CDR3nt: TGTGCCAGCAGCTCCACAGCGGGAGAGACCCAGTACTTC; CDR3aa: CASSSTAGETQYF
d_gene: -; abundance: few; v_gene: TRBV2; j_gene: TRBJ1-1; CDR3nt: TGTGCCAGCAGTCCCGGACAGACGAACACTGAAGCTTTCTTT; CDR3aa: CASSPGQTNTEAFF
d_gene: -; abundance: few; v_gene: TRBV6-5; j_gene: TRBJ2-4; CDR3nt: TGTGCCAGCAGGGACATATTAGCCAAAAACATTCAGTACTTC; CDR3aa: CASRDILAKNIQYF
d_gene: -; abundance: few; v_gene: TRBV5-6; j_gene: TRBJ2-3; CDR3nt: TGTGCCAGCAGCTTGGAGGGCCGCGGTTCAGATACGCAGTATTTT; CDR3aa: CASSLEGRGSDTQYF
d_gene: -; abundance: few; v_gene: TRBV7-8; j_gene: TRBJ2-4; CDR3nt: TGTGCCAGCAGCTTAGCGATCGACCGGACTCTAGCCAAAAACATTCAGTACTTC; CDR3aa: CASSLAIDRTLAKNIQYF
d_gene: -; abundance: -; v_gene: TRBV6-1; j_gene: TRBJ2-7; CDR3nt: TGTGCCAGCAGTTATCCCAGCTACGAGCAGTACTTC; CDR3aa: CASSYPSYEQYF
d_gene: TRBD1; abundance: once; v_gene: TRBV4-1; j_gene: TRBJ1-5; CDR3nt: TGCGCCAGCAGCGAATGGGACAGGGGTTTGCAGCCCCAGCATTTT; CDR3aa: CASSEWDRGLQPQHF
d_gene: -; abundance: many; v_gene: TRBV4-2; j_gene: TRBJ2-7; CDR3nt: TGTGCCAGCAGCCAAGACCCAGGTCGGCCTTACGAGCAGTACTTC; CDR3aa: CASSQDPGRPYEQYF
d_gene: -; abundance: -; v_gene: TRBV19; j_gene: TRBJ2-1; CDR3nt: TGTGCCAGTAGTATAACGGGTTCCTACAATGAGCAGTTCTTC; CDR3aa: CASSITGSYNEQFF
d_gene: -; abundance: -; v_gene: TRBV30; j_gene: TRBJ2-1; CDR3nt: TGTGCCTGGAGCGACGAGGGGGTCACGTACAATGAGCAGTTCTTC; CDR3aa: CAWSDEGVTYNEQFF
d_gene: -; abundance: few; v_gene: TRBV5-4; j_gene: TRBJ2-3; CDR3nt: TGTGCCAGCAGCCGCACAGGGTCTAGCACAGATACGCAGTATTTT; CDR3aa: CASSRTGSSTDTQYF
d_gene: -; abundance: few; v_gene: TRBV27; j_gene: TRBJ2-2; CDR3nt: TGTGCCAGCAGTTTATTGGGCACCGGGGAGCTGTTTTTT; CDR3aa: CASSLLGTGELFF
d_gene: TRBD2; abundance: many; v_gene: TRBV29-1; j_gene: TRBJ2-1; CDR3nt: TGCAGCGTTAGAAGAGGAGCGGGATCCACCTACAATGAGCAGTTCTTC; CDR3aa: CSVRRGAGSTYNEQFF
d_gene: TRBD1; abundance: -; v_gene: TRBV29-1; j_gene: TRBJ2-7; CDR3nt: TGCAGCGTTGGCTGGGACAGGGGACGCAACGAGCAGTACTTC; CDR3aa: CSVGWDRGRNEQYF
d_gene: -; abundance: -; v_gene: TRBV20-1; j_gene: TRBJ2-1; CDR3nt: TGCAGTGCTTTAGGTTACGGTGAGCAGTTCTTC; CDR3aa: CSALGYGEQFF
d_gene: -; abundance: few; v_gene: TRBV5-6; j_gene: TRBJ2-7; CDR3nt: TGTGCCAGCAGCTCGGTACTGGTTTACGAGCAGTACTTC; CDR3aa: CASSSVLVYEQYF
d_gene: -; abundance: many; v_gene: TRBV9; j_gene: TRBJ2-1; CDR3nt: TGTGCCAGCAGCGTCCAGGAATACAATGAGCAGTTCTTC; CDR3aa: CASSVQEYNEQFF
d_gene: -; abundance: -; v_gene: TRBV4-3; j_gene: TRBJ1-3; CDR3nt: TGCGCCAGCAGCCAACAGAGCTCTGGAAACACCATATATTTT; CDR3aa: CASSQQSSGNTIYF
d_gene: -; abundance: -; v_gene: TRBV5-6; j_gene: TRBJ2-7; CDR3nt: TGTGCCAGCAGCCATCGTTTGGGCTACGAGCAGTACTTC; CDR3aa: CASSHRLGYEQYF
d_gene: TRBD1; abundance: -; v_gene: TRBV7-2; j_gene: TRBJ2-3; CDR3nt: TGTGCCAGCAGCTTAACGACAACGCAGGGGGCCACGCAGTATTTT; CDR3aa: CASSLTTTQGATQYF
d_gene: -; abundance: few; v_gene: TRBV5-1; j_gene: TRBJ2-1; CDR3nt: TGCGCCAGCAGCTCGGTAATTACAAGCTCCTACAATGAGCAGTTCTTC; CDR3aa: CASSSVITSSYNEQFF
d_gene: -; abundance: -; v_gene: TRBV9; j_gene: TRBJ2-5; CDR3nt: TGTGCCAGCAGCGTAGCGGGTCAGGATTTCCTGGAGACCCAGTACTTC; CDR3aa: CASSVAGQDFLETQYF
d_gene: TRBD1; abundance: few; v_gene: TRBV29-1; j_gene: TRBJ2-2; CDR3nt: TGCAGCGCCTACGAGGGGGCGGACGGGGAGCTGTTTTTT; CDR3aa: CSAYEGADGELFF
d_gene: TRBD1; abundance: few; v_gene: TRBV19; j_gene: TRBJ2-3; CDR3nt: TGTGCCAGTAGCTTAGGGAGACAGGGGAGCACAGATACGCAGTATTTT; CDR3aa: CASSLGRQGSTDTQYF
d_gene: -; abundance: many; v_gene: TRBV7-2; j_gene: TRBJ2-1; CDR3nt: TGTGCCAGCACACAGAATGGGGAGCAGTTCTTC; CDR3aa: CASTQNGEQFF
d_gene: TRBD2; abundance: few; v_gene: TRBV6-6; j_gene: TRBJ2-2; CDR3nt: TGTGCCAGCAGTGCCCGGACTAGCGGGAACACCGGGGAGCTGTTTTTT; CDR3aa: CASSARTSGNTGELFF